This T cell receptor beta chain was captured in a study of blood T cell repertoires in COVID-19. Study-level information: There were acute and convalescent COVID-19 samples, and they came from the United States, Italy and Spain. T cells, B-cell-depleted T cells, or PBMCs supplied cDNA or gDNA.

This CDR3 is 16 amino acids long. V lost 5 bases, J lost 4 bases, and 13 bases stayed unmatched. Germline V gene lookup returns CDR1 SGHTA and CDR2 FQGNSA. TCRdb keeps only in-frame clones here, not all; method: immunoSEQ multiplex PCR. The repertoire holds hundreds of thousands of clones, with roughly nine tenths as singletons. The sample consisted of peripheral blood. This receptor was identified in a man in his forties or fifties with acute or convalescent COVID-19. The chain carries TRBV7-2 and TRBJ1-2; 7 positions match TRBD1. CDR3 nucleotides: TGTGCCAGCAGCGTCATGGGTGGTGAGGGGGCCTATGGCTACACCTTC. Its translation is CASSVMGGEGAYGYTF.